The 29 T cell receptor beta chains listed next were all sequenced from one sample in a study of blood T cell repertoires in COVID-19. Sequencing used immunoSEQ multiplex PCR; TCRdb keeps in-frame clones, though not all of them. The sample yields tens of thousands of clones, 80% to 95% seen once. Sequencing used peripheral blood. Receptors originate from a man in his fifties with COVID-19, enrolled during active disease.

The CDR3, as DNA: TGTGCCAGCAGCTTAGGCAGGGGTTCCTATGGCTACACCTTC. Protein: CASSLGRGSYGYTF. The chain carries TRBV11-2 and TRBJ1-2; TRBD1 might be the D (6 bases). Germline lookup yields CDR1 SGHAT and CDR2 FQNNGV. The CDR3 has 14 residues. Trimming removed 1 base from V and 4 bases from J, with 10 bases in between.

The chain links TRBV19 to TRBJ1-1; TRBD1 agrees at 7 bases. This CDR3 region has 15 residues. Per germline, CDR1 LNHDA and CDR2 SQIVND (reference sequence). The V gene end was trimmed by 6 bases and the J gene end by 4 bases; junction bases not matched to a gene: 11. The CDR3: CASRPQFTGVTEAFF. In nucleotides, the CDR3 is TGTGCCAGTAGACCACAATTTACAGGGGTCACTGAAGCTTTCTTT.

The sample holds one count of this clone. This chain joins TRBV7-6 and TRBJ2-1; D perhaps matches TRBD2 (5 bases). Trimming cost V 2 bases and J 2 bases, with 13 bases left between them. The V gene's germline CDR1 is SGHVS and CDR2 FNYEAQ. The length of the CDR3 is 16 residues. For the CDR3, the DNA is TGTGCCAGCAGCTTATCCCTAAGCGGACCCTACAATGAGCAGTTCTTC. This translates into CASSLSLSGPYNEQFF. The entire variable domain, with the rest obtained from reference TRBV7-6 and TRBJ2-1, is as follows: GAGVSQSPRYKVTKRGQDVALRCDPISGHVSLYWYRQALGQGPEFLTYFNYEAQQDKSGLPNDRFSAERPEGSISTLTIQRTEQRDSAMYRCASSLSLSGPYNEQFFGPGTRLTVL.

The chain couples TRBV5-6 to TRBJ1-6; D call uncertain. Trimming left V 10 bases short and J 0 bases short, with 14 bases between. CDR1 SGHDT and CDR2 YYEEEE come from the germline V gene. The CDR3 spans 15 residues. CDR3 nucleotides: TGTGCCTCAAGAACGGAGAGCTCCTATAATTCACCCCTCCACTTT. Translation gives CASRTESSYNSPLHF.

This clone appeared a single time. The rearrangement links TRBV7-3 to TRBJ2-2, with D possibly TRBD2 on 6 matching bases. Between the trimmed V and J ends, which lost 1 base and 1 base, there was a span of 7 bases. This CDR3 region has 15 residues. In germline, CDR1 is SGHTA, CDR2 FQGTGA. The CDR3: CASSLNGGNTGELFF. CDR3 DNA sequence: TGTGCCAGCAGCTTAAACGGGGGGAACACCGGGGAGCTGTTTTTT.

The J gene is TRBJ1-5, the V gene TRBV19; D is unclear. Between the trimmed V and J ends, which lost 2 bases and 7 bases, there was a span of 6 bases. The CDR3 runs to 12 residues. Germline lookup yields CDR1 LNHDA and CDR2 SQIVND (reference sequence). The DNA of the CDR3 is TGTGCCAGTAGTATAACGGGACAGCCCCAGCATTTT. This sequence encodes CASSITGQPQHF.

CDR3 sequence reads: CASSLVQGGEKLFF. DNA for the CDR3: TGTGCCAGCAGCTTAGTCCAGGGCGGTGAAAAACTGTTTTTT. The V gene is TRBV7-6, the J gene TRBJ1-4, with a possible D match to TRBD1 (5 bases). The CDR3 loop spans 14 amino acids. The V end lost 1 base, the J end lost 7 bases, and 10 bases lay between the germline ends. The germline V gene encodes CDR1 SGHVS and CDR2 FNYEAQ.

The chain's CDR3 is CASRPVEETSNSYEQYF. CDR3 DNA: TGTGCAAGTCGCCCCGTCGAGGAGACTAGCAACTCCTACGAGCAGTACTTC. The V gene is TRBV12-2, the J gene TRBJ2-7; TRBD2, as called in the table, went unchecked against the DNA. TRBV12-2 is listed as a pseudogene. The CDR3 consists of 17 residues.

For this clone: The identical CDR3 is also encoded by other nucleotide sequences in the sample. The chain joins TRBV5-1 to TRBJ2-7; 8 bases are a match to TRBD1. Per the germline V gene, CDR1 is SGHRS and CDR2 is YFSETQ. This CDR3 spans 15 amino acids. After removal of 4 bases from V and 1 base from J, the junction contained 7 bases not matched to a gene. The CDR3 sequence: CASSSRQGSSYEQYF. CDR3 coding DNA: TGCGCCAGCAGCAGTCGACAGGGGAGTTCCTACGAGCAGTACTTC.

The chain recombines TRBV7-9 with TRBJ2-1, with unresolved D. Germline values: CDR1 SEHNR, CDR2 FQNEAQ (reference sequence). This CDR3 region has 16 residues. The V end was cut by 1 base, the J end by 0 bases, with 10 bases between. The CDR3 DNA is TGTGCCAGCAGCTTAGGAGTTAGTAGCTCCTACAATGAGCAGTTCTTC. Its translation: CASSLGVSSSYNEQFF.

DNA for the CDR3: TGTGCCAGCAGCAAAGAACTAGCGGGAGGGCCTCCGTACCAAGAGACCCAGTACTTC. Translation gives CASSKELAGGPPYQETQYF. The chain couples TRBV21-1 to TRBJ2-5; TRBD2 is taken as the D call from the table, unchecked against the DNA. TRBV21-1 corresponds to a pseudogene. This CDR3 spans 19 amino acids.

The chain has TRBV25-1 and TRBJ2-4; 11 bases match TRBD1. Germline V gene data show CDR1 as MGHDK and CDR2 as SYGVNS. V lost 5 bases to trimming and J lost 6 bases; unmatched junction nucleotides: 6. This CDR3 is 15 amino acids long. CDR3 amino acids: CASSQDRGHLNIQYF. As DNA, the CDR3 is TGTGCCAGCAGTCAGGACAGGGGGCATTTAAACATTCAGTACTTC.

The chain uses TRBV19 and TRBJ1-5, with a weak D call TRBD1 (5 bases). CDR1 LNHDA and CDR2 SQIVND come from the germline V gene (reference sequence). V lost 4 bases, J lost 6 bases, and 10 bases lay in between. The CDR3 sequence is 13 residues long. CDR3 amino acids: CASSNQGGQPQHF. DNA of the CDR3: TGTGCCAGTAGTAACCAGGGCGGTCAGCCCCAGCATTTT.

The rearrangement joins TRBV5-1 to TRBJ2-7, with D possibly being TRBD2 (6 bases). Germline CDR1 SGHRS, CDR2 YFSETQ. CDR3 length: 14 residues. Between the trimmed V and J ends, which lost 2 bases and 4 bases, there was a span of 13 bases. The CDR3 loop is CASSFGGVGYEQYF. For the CDR3, the DNA is TGCGCCAGCAGCTTCGGGGGAGTTGGTTACGAGCAGTACTTC.

This chain joins TRBV5-1 and TRBJ2-2; 8 bases map to TRBD2. Germline CDR1 is SGHRS and CDR2 is YFSETQ. V dropped 7 bases and J dropped 1; count of bases not matched to a gene: 9. This CDR3 has 16 residues. This chain's CDR3 is CASSPRLAGNTGELFF. The CDR3 DNA is TGCGCCAGCTCCCCGAGGCTAGCGGGGAACACCGGGGAGCTGTTTTTT.

A few counts support this clone. The chain is built from TRBV7-9 and TRBJ2-1; 8 bases match TRBD2. Germline CDR1 reads SEHNR; CDR2 reads FQNEAQ (reference sequence). The V segment lost 6 bases and the J segment 4 bases; nucleotides outside the gene matches: 14. CDR3 size: 17 residues. The CDR3 DNA reads as TGTGCCAGCAGGCCGGGGGCCGGACTAGCTAGTTACAATGAGCAGTTCTTC. It encodes CASRPGAGLASYNEQFF.

This clone appeared a single time. The V and J genes are TRBV7-2 and TRBJ2-7; 8 bases are shared with TRBD2. The V segment lost 1 base and the J segment 2 bases; nucleotides outside the gene matches: 7. The CDR3 extends over 16 amino acids. The germline gives CDR1 SGHTA, CDR2 FQGNSA. The CDR3 DNA reads TGTGCCAGCAGCTTAGAGGCAGTTAGCGGGACCTACGAGCAGTACTTC. This translates into CASSLEAVSGTYEQYF.

This clone was counted a few times. This chain joins TRBV5-1 and TRBJ1-3; perhaps TRBD1 as D (6 bases). Germline assignment: CDR1 SGHRS and CDR2 YFSETQ. CDR3 length: 14 residues. Trimming removed 3 bases at V and 4 bases at J, with 11 bases between. The chain's CDR3 is CASSSGQRGNTIYF. The CDR3 region has the DNA TGCGCCAGCAGCTCTGGACAGAGGGGAAACACCATATATTTT.

The chain combines TRBV3-1 (or the pseudogene TRBV3-2) with TRBJ2-1; 14 nucleotides agree with TRBD2. J gave up 6 bases and V 2 bases, and 3 bases lay outside the gene matches. The germline V gene encodes CDR1 LGHDT and CDR2 YNNKEL (reference sequence). This CDR3 has 16 residues. CDR3 amino acids: CASSQSGTSGSNEQFF. The CDR3, as DNA: TGTGCCAGCAGCCAATCCGGGACTAGCGGGAGCAATGAGCAGTTCTTC.

In the case of this clone: At one of its ends the junction is not consistent with the germline gene, which may arise from a read error. This chain connects TRBV7-7 to TRBJ2-5; TRBD2 matches at 13 bases. Germline lookup yields CDR1 SSHAT and CDR2 FNYEAQ (reference sequence). The CDR3 length is 15 residues. CDR3 loop: CASSSGLAGMETQYF. CDR3 in DNA: TGTGCTAGCAGCTCGGGACTAGCGGGAATGGAGACCCAGTACTTC.

The chain has TRBV6-1 and TRBJ2-5, with unresolved D. The ends were cut back, 0 bases at V and 4 bases at J, with 9 bases in the middle. Germline V gives CDR1 MNHNS, CDR2 SASEGT. The CDR3 has 14 residues. Written as DNA, the CDR3 is TGTGCCAGCAGTGAAGCAACGGTCGGAGAGACCCAGTACTTC. It codes for CASSEATVGETQYF.

This clone was counted between two and nine times. This chain joins TRBV6-2 or TRBV6-3 and TRBJ1-1, with no clear D. Trimming pared 6 bases from V and 1 base from J, leaving 6 bases between. In germline, CDR1 is MNHEY, CDR2 SVGEGT. This CDR3 contains 12 residues. The CDR3 protein is CASSRGNTEAFF. CDR3 coding DNA: TGTGCCAGCAGCCGAGGGAACACTGAAGCTTTCTTT.

CDR3 amino acids: CASSQEDLQGRNEQYF. CDR3 nucleotides: TGTGCCAGCAGCCAAGAGGATTTGCAGGGTCGGAACGAGCAGTACTTC. The chain links TRBV3-1 (or the pseudogene TRBV3-2) to TRBJ2-7, with D perhaps TRBD1 (5 bases). Trimming removed 0 bases at V and 5 bases at J, with 17 bases between. Germline CDR1 is LGHDT and CDR2 is YNNKEL (reference sequence). This CDR3 has 16 residues.

Of note for this clone: One junction end does not reproduce the germline sequence, and a read error may be involved. This sequence joins TRBV19 and TRBJ2-7; a possible D gene is TRBD2 (6 bases). The V gene's germline CDR1 is LNHDA and CDR2 SQIVND (reference sequence). This CDR3 has 14 residues. CDR3 in DNA: TGTGTCAGTAGTATGGGGGAAGGGGAGGCCGAGCAGTACTTC. Its translation: CVSSMGEGEAEQYF. Full variable domain (remainder filled in from reference TRBV19 and TRBJ2-7): DGGITQSPKYLFRKEGQNVTLSCEQNLNHDAMYWYRQDPGQGLRLIYYSQIVNDFQKGDIAEGYSVSREKKESFPLTVTSAQKNPTAFYLCVSSMGEGEAEQYFGPGTRLTVT.

The V gene is TRBV4-2, the J gene TRBJ2-1; maybe TRBD2 (6 bases). Deletions cut 5 bases from V and 2 bases from J, with 16 bases between. CDR1 is LGHNA and CDR2 is YNFKEQ in the germline V gene. CDR3 length equals 16 residues. The CDR3 nucleotides read TGTGCCAGCAGCGGACCCGGGACTTCAACCTACAATGAGCAGTTCTTC. Encoded protein: CASSGPGTSTYNEQFF.

This chain connects TRBV30 to TRBJ2-3; 7 nucleotides line up with TRBD2. This CDR3 has 14 residues. J lost 3 bases, V lost 0 bases, and 3 bases had no gene match. In germline, CDR1 is GTSNPN, CDR2 SVGIG (reference sequence). CDR3 sequence reads: CAWSVGSGTDTQYF. CDR3 nucleotides: TGTGCCTGGAGTGTAGGTAGCGGGACAGATACGCAGTATTTT.

The gene calls are TRBV5-5 and TRBJ2-7; 12 bases fit TRBD2. The CDR3 is 15 amino acids. Trimming took 4 bases from V and 2 from J; bases not matched to a gene: 4. Germline V gives CDR1 SGHKS, CDR2 YYEKEE (reference sequence). CDR3 in amino acids: CASSQLAGGAYEQYF. CDR3 nucleotide sequence: TGTGCCAGCAGCCAACTAGCGGGAGGTGCCTACGAGCAGTACTTC.

J is TRBJ1-3 and V is TRBV7-6; D unclear. The CDR3 has 16 residues. V lost 1 base and J lost 0, with 10 bases in between. Germline assignment: CDR1 SGHVS and CDR2 FNYEAQ. This chain's CDR3 is CASSLVAANSGNTIYF. CDR3 sequence (DNA): TGTGCCAGCAGCTTAGTTGCCGCTAACTCTGGAAACACCATATATTTT.

V is TRBV19 and J is TRBJ1-1, with no clear D. V was clipped by 7 bases and J by 2 bases, with 17 bases between them. Germline V gene lookup returns CDR1 LNHDA and CDR2 SQIVND (reference sequence). The CDR3 consists of 15 residues. The CDR3 DNA is TGTGCCAGTAAAACAACACCTACAGTAAACACTGAAGCTTTCTTT. As protein: CASKTTPTVNTEAFF.